This T cell receptor (beta chain) was obtained from a study of control samples from healthy donors and cancer patients. Profiled with immunoSEQ multiplex PCR; TCRdb holds only in-frame clones, not every one. The sample includes around 94,000 clones, approximately 93% of them seen just once. From germline, CDR1 is ENHRY and CDR2 SYGVKD. The CDR3 sequence is 15 residues long. Deletions cut 0 bases from V and 6 bases from J, with 13 bases between. The specimen was blood. The receptor's source is a woman in her 30s in good health. The chain has TRBV10-3 and TRBJ2-3; D unclear. CDR3 DNA sequence: TGTGCCATCAGTGAGTCGACGGAGCCCATTGATACGCAGTATTTT. Its translation is CAISESTEPIDTQYF.